A selection of T cell receptor beta chains follows, all from one sample in a study of T cells in Graves' hyperthyroidism and ophthalmopathy. TCRdb called the multiplex PCR reads again in MiXCR, with one record for every CDR3 protein. The sample has some 340,000 distinct CDR3 sequences; roughly 15% are singletons. The sequenced sample was blood. These receptor sequences come from a woman aged 40 to 49 with Graves' ophthalmopathy. Both conserved end residues are part of each CDR3.

CDR3 protein,CDR3 length,V gene
CVSSPTGTRQYF,12,TRBV27
CASSLYYGYTF,11,TRBV12-3/TRBV12-4
CATSRAASAEAFF,13,TRBV15
CASSSGHREQFF,12,TRBV6-1
CASGPAVDGRQETQYF,16,TRBV12-5
CASSLGSGTYEQYF,14,TRBV7-9
CASSQVTGEQYF,12,TRBV3-1
CASSVLGTGWYEQYF,15,TRBV6-1
CASSPLGGGLGTGELFF,17,TRBV11-3
CASSIRGPYNEQFF,14,TRBV19
CASSPLGQGPPYF,13,TRBV25-1
CSARDPARVYEQYF,14,TRBV20-1
CASSSFTGGNEKLFF,15,TRBV4-1
CASREAANYGYTF,13,TRBV28
CASSPGRGLFTGELFF,16,TRBV19
CATEGVDTQYF,11,TRBV15
CASSASGALNTEAFF,15,TRBV19
CASSPAQGFGYTF,13,TRBV27
CSAAEGWAAYNSPLHF,16,TRBV20-1
CASSRTSGNYNEQFF,15,TRBV11-1
CASSEAPRVGVAFF,14,TRBV6-1
CASSLRTSGGHEQFF,15,TRBV3-1
CASSQSYRGAPQHF,14,TRBV3-1
CASSFLGYNQPQHF,14,TRBV7-9
CSARGRQETQYF,12,TRBV20-1
CAWSPTDYNEQFF,13,TRBV30
CASSYSRVKNIQYF,14,TRBV6-5
CASKRTALNQPQHF,14,TRBV2
CASSAPTSGGWNEQFF,16,TRBV7-9
CASSQAAGTGGGVGYGYTF,19,TRBV4-2
CASRPGTSGKTQYF,14,TRBV2
CASSLRGANSPPHF,14,TRBV14
CSVEEYQGTGYTF,13,TRBV29-1
CASSLAPLKNYGYTF,15,TRBV12-3/TRBV12-4
CASSLPGTVVHEQFF,15,TRBV12-3/TRBV12-4
CASSVVPGSSGELFF,15,TRBV9
CASSFTGPLGQYF,13,TRBV5-1
CSARDLVVGLSGELFF,16,TRBV20-1
CASSLAKAVRGYGYTF,16,TRBV7-9
CASSGADRGELFF,13,TRBV6-1
CSASGQGETQYF,12,TRBV20-1
CASSSRGSGGAAGDTQYF,18,TRBV6-5
CASSLGAGYTQYF,13,TRBV7-2
CASKASGVTNYGYTF,15,TRBV28
CASNDRGPSYGYTF,14,TRBV28
CASRPGTDTYEQYF,14,TRBV28
CASSTGSPGQPQHF,14,TRBV6-1
CASSQLDSYNSPLHF,15,TRBV14
CASTPTRHSGNTIYF,15,TRBV12-3/TRBV12-4
CASGQVWGEQYF,12,TRBV12-3/TRBV12-4
CAISELDEQFF,11,TRBV10-3
CASSPTRQNTEAFF,14,TRBV18
CASSFGGKDSPLHF,14,TRBV5-1
CASSFRSVTYEQYF,14,TRBV12-3/TRBV12-4